The 7 T cell receptor beta chains given below trace back to one sample, sequenced in a study of cytomegalovirus exposure and HLA in healthy donors. In the PCR, 60 Vbeta and 13 Jbeta primers were used. The assay was immunoSEQ multiplex PCR, and TCRdb's table has in-frame clones only and misses some. The table lists over 130,000 clones, roughly three fifths of them singletons, with 5.5% to 7.5% in the top ten. The specimen was PBMCs. These receptors originate from a woman between 55 and 75 years old in good health and CMV-seronegative.

J is TRBJ2-5 and V is TRBV5-1; 13 bases are shared with TRBD2. J was trimmed by 4 bases and V by 2 bases; bases with no gene match: 11. CDR1 is SGHRS and CDR2 is YFSETQ in the germline V gene. The CDR3 consists of 18 residues. This CDR3 reads CASSLRTSGSPRGETQYF. CDR3 nucleotide sequence: TGCGCCAGCAGCTTACGGACTAGCGGGAGCCCGAGGGGAGAGACCCAGTACTTC.

The rearrangement joins TRBV29-1 to TRBJ2-1; 10 nucleotides align to TRBD2. CDR3 size: 15 residues. Trimming took 6 bases from V and 1 from J; bases not matched to a gene: 6. Looked up from germline, CDR1 is SQVTM and CDR2 is ANQGSEA. The CDR3 reads CSVLGLAESYNEQFF. The CDR3 DNA reads as TGCAGCGTCCTCGGACTAGCGGAGTCCTACAATGAGCAGTTCTTC.

The rearrangement uses TRBV9 and TRBJ2-2; TRBD2 agrees at 7 bases. The germline V gene has CDR1 SGDLS and CDR2 YYNGEE. The CDR3 extends over 14 amino acids. V was pared by 4 bases and J by 4 bases, with 4 bases of the junction left unmatched. The CDR3 region is CASSPSGLTGELFF. CDR3 nucleotides: TGTGCCAGCAGCCCTAGCGGACTCACCGGGGAGCTGTTTTTT.

J is TRBJ2-7 and V is TRBV7-3; 9 bases line up with TRBD2. Trimming at V came to 5 bases and at J to 1 base, leaving 6 bases not matched to a gene. Germline CDR1 SGHTA, CDR2 FQGTGA. This CDR3 spans 15 amino acids. CDR3 residues: CASSPAGGASYEQYF. DNA of the CDR3: TGTGCCAGCAGCCCGGCGGGGGGGGCGTCCTACGAGCAGTACTTC.

The rearrangement links TRBV19 to TRBJ2-3; 7 nucleotides line up with TRBD2. The CDR3 length is 15 residues. After removal of 8 bases from V and 0 bases from J, the junction contained 8 bases not matched to a gene. Germline loops: CDR1 LNHDA, CDR2 SQIVND (reference sequence). DNA of the CDR3: TGTGCCAGTTGGGGGGGTCCTCCCAGCACAGATACGCAGTATTTT. It yields the protein CASWGGPPSTDTQYF.

The genes are TRBV7-3 and TRBJ2-7, with D perhaps TRBD2 (6 bases). Trimming stripped 5 bases from V and 3 bases from J, with 17 bases between. Per germline, CDR1 SGHTA and CDR2 FQGTGA. The CDR3 has 15 residues. The CDR3 loop reads CASSPQGGVNYEQYF. DNA of the CDR3: TGTGCCAGCAGCCCCCAAGGCGGGGTGAACTACGAGCAGTACTTC.

This sequence joins TRBV5-1 and TRBJ2-3; 7 bases line up with TRBD2. Trimming took 4 bases from V and 1 from J; bases not matched to a gene: 9. The CDR3 extends over 16 amino acids. Germline lookup yields CDR1 SGHRS and CDR2 YFSETQ. The CDR3 coding sequence is TGCGCCAGCAGCCGTATTGGGGGGGGAGGCACAGATACGCAGTATTTT. Protein sequence: CASSRIGGGGTDTQYF. The full variable domain, rest sourced from reference TRBV5-1 and TRBJ2-3, is KAGVTQTPRYLIKTRGQQVTLSCSPISGHRSVSWYQQTPGQGLQFLFEYFSETQRNKGNFPGRFSGRQFSNSRSEMNVSTLELGDSALYLCASSRIGGGGTDTQYFGPGTRLTVL.